This T cell receptor beta chain stems from a study of regulatory T cells in long-lasting Graves disease. Germline values: CDR1 LGHNT, CDR2 FRNRAP. V was clipped by 4 bases and J by 4 bases; unmatched bases: 12. The CDR3 runs 16 residues. Time point reported: persistent/refractory GD, antithyroid drugs over 5 years with positive TRAb. PBMC RNA was the source of the TCR library. Graves' disease diagnosis used American Thyroid Association guidelines. The TCR beta library used iRepertoire HTBI primers with Arm-PCR amplification of CDR3. TCRdb re-derived calls from the multiplex PCR reads in MiXCR, one entry per CDR3 protein. The profile shows 650,000 to 850,000 distinct CDR3 sequences, about 32% of them singletons. Findings and caveats of the study: Segments TRBV28, TRBJ1-2 and TRBJ2-5 showed preferential usage in persistent disease.

This clonotype was seen a handful of times. Its antigen is as yet unknown. The sequence came from a female donor with Graves disease. The source material was peripheral blood mononuclear cells (PBMCs), sampled when the disease was refractory, from a patient treated with antithyroid drugs. The chain uses TRBV12-5 and TRBJ1-1, with 7 bases that match TRBD1. The CDR3 region is CASGSRTTGVGTEAFF. The CDR3 DNA is TGTGCTAGTGGTTCCCGCACTACAGGGGTGGGCACTGAAGCTTTCTTT.